What follows are 25 T cell receptor beta chains derived from one specimen sequenced in a study of cytomegalovirus exposure and HLA in healthy donors. The PCR contained 60 Vbeta and 13 Jbeta primers. Clones were read by immunoSEQ multiplex PCR, and TCRdb kept only the in-frame ones, dropping some. The top ten hold roughly 2.5% of the sample, which has hundreds of thousands of clones, 77% seen once. The specimen was PBMCs. The receptors derive from a woman aged 55-70 years in good health and CMV-seropositive.

The gene calls are TRBV12-2 and TRBJ2-2; the table's D gene call, TRBD1, was not cross checked with the DNA. TRBV12-2 is termed a pseudogene. The CDR3 sequence is 16 residues long. For the CDR3, the DNA is TGTGCAAGTCGCCCCACTCTGACAGAGAACACCGGGGAGCTGTTTTTT. It encodes CASRPTLTENTGELFF.

This rearrangement joins TRBV10-3 to TRBJ1-1, with D possibly being TRBD1 (6 bases). V shed 6 bases and J shed 3 bases, with 14 bases lying between them. This CDR3 has 14 residues. Per germline, CDR1 ENHRY and CDR2 SYGVKD. Here the CDR3 reads CAISVRTEHTEAFF. CDR3 DNA sequence: TGTGCCATCAGCGTGAGGACAGAGCACACTGAAGCTTTCTTT.

V usage is TRBV6-5 and J usage is TRBJ2-7; D possibly corresponds to TRBD1 (6 bases). This CDR3 comprises 14 residues. V dropped 8 bases and J dropped 0 bases, with 14 bases sitting between them. CDR1 is MNHEY and CDR2 is SVGAGI in the germline V gene. DNA of the CDR3: TGTGCCAGCGCCCCAGGGGCTATCTCCTACGAGCAGTACTTC. This codes for CASAPGAISYEQYF.

V gene TRBV5-1 combines with J gene TRBJ2-3, with D maybe TRBD1 (5 bases). V was pared by 0 bases and J by 2 bases, with 13 bases between. Per the germline V gene, CDR1 is SGHRS and CDR2 is YFSETQ. There are 16 residues in the CDR3. The CDR3 DNA reads as TGCGCCAGCAGCTTGGGATTCAGGGCCTACACAGATACGCAGTATTTT. This gives the protein CASSLGFRAYTDTQYF.

CDR3 amino acids: CASSPGRYTDTQYF. DNA of the CDR3: TGTGCCAGCTCACCAGGCAGGTACACAGATACGCAGTATTTT. V and J are TRBV18 and TRBJ2-3; D unresolved. The CDR3 loop spans 14 amino acids. The V gene lost 2 bases and the J gene lost 2 bases, with 8 bases spanning the gap. Germline V lookup: CDR1 KGHSH, CDR2 LQKENI.

This chain joins TRBV28 and TRBJ2-7, with D maybe TRBD1 (5 bases). V shed 2 bases and J shed 7 bases, with 9 bases lying between them. This CDR3 comprises 12 residues. CDR1 MDHEN and CDR2 SYDVKM come from the germline V gene. CDR3 amino acids: CASSLAGLEQYF. The CDR3 nucleotides read TGTGCCAGCAGTTTAGCAGGGCTTGAGCAGTACTTC.

This clone was picked up a small number of times. The chain employs TRBV2 and TRBJ1-5; TRBD1 matches at 7 bases. CDR1 and CDR2 from the germline V gene are SNHLY and FYNNEI. The V and J ends lost 3 bases and 7 bases, in that order; junction bases with no gene match: 6. The CDR3 is 14 residues long. The chain's CDR3 is CASSEGQNLQPQHF. The CDR3 coding sequence is TGTGCCAGCAGTGAGGGACAGAACCTACAGCCCCAGCATTTT.

The V call is TRBV5-1, the J call TRBJ1-2; tentative D call: TRBD1 (6 bases). V was trimmed by 4 bases and J by 6 bases, leaving 16 bases between them. Germline V gene lookup returns CDR1 SGHRS and CDR2 YFSETQ. CDR3 length equals 14 residues. In nucleotides, the CDR3 is TGCGCCAGCAGCCAAGGGGGGGTACAGGATGGCTACACCTTC. It codes for CASSQGGVQDGYTF.

The chain combines TRBV10-1 with TRBJ2-7; 11 bases are a match to TRBD2. V gave up 6 bases and J gave up 3 bases; unmatched junction bases: 7. In germline, CDR1 is WNHNN, CDR2 SYGVQD (reference sequence). CDR3 size: 15 residues. The CDR3 spells CASSQGTSGNYEQYF. Here the CDR3 DNA reads TGCGCCAGCAGCCAGGGGACTAGCGGAAACTACGAGCAGTACTTC.

This sequence joins TRBV9 and TRBJ2-3; D not certain. The CDR3 totals 15 residues. V gave up 0 bases and J gave up 2 bases, with 10 bases separating them. Germline CDR1 SGDLS, CDR2 YYNGEE. This chain's CDR3 is CASSVEVAPTDTQYF. DNA of the CDR3: TGTGCCAGCAGCGTAGAGGTAGCTCCCACAGATACGCAGTATTTT.

This clone appeared a single time. A junction end diverges from the germline sequence, so it may reflect a read error. The chain combines TRBV7-9 with TRBJ1-2, with D unclear. The CDR3 runs 14 residues. CDR1 is SEHNR and CDR2 is FQNEAQ in the germline V gene (reference sequence). The CDR3 here is CSSSLNGANYGYTF. The CDR3 DNA reads TGTTCCAGCAGCTTAAACGGAGCTAACTATGGCTACACCTTC.

The J gene is TRBJ2-4, the V gene TRBV28, with 8 bases fitting TRBD2. The CDR3 loop spans 13 amino acids. Germline V lookup: CDR1 MDHEN, CDR2 SYDVKM. V lost 2 bases, J lost 7 bases, and 1 base stayed unmatched. The CDR3, as DNA: TGTGCCAGCAGTTTAGGGACTAGGAACATTCAGTACTTC. Its protein is CASSLGTRNIQYF.

The V gene is TRBV30, the J gene TRBJ2-7, with TRBD2 identical over 7 bases. The germline V gene encodes CDR1 GTSNPN and CDR2 SVGIG (reference sequence). J lost 0 bases, V lost 4 bases, and 6 bases had no gene match. CDR3 length: 14 residues. CDR3 nucleotide sequence: TGTGCCTGGAATCCCCGGGACTACTCCTACGAGCAGTACTTC. It encodes CAWNPRDYSYEQYF.

The rearrangement uses TRBV5-6 and TRBJ1-4, with 7 bases that match TRBD1. This CDR3 contains 14 residues. CDR1 and CDR2 (germline): SGHDT, YYEEEE. Trimming at V came to 4 bases and at J to 10 bases, leaving 10 bases not matched to a gene. CDR3 residues: CASSPRSQGGKLFF. The CDR3 nucleotides are TGTGCCAGCAGCCCTAGGTCCCAGGGGGGAAAACTGTTTTTT.

This rearrangement joins TRBV5-4 to TRBJ2-7, with 9 bases aligning to TRBD2. The CDR3 covers 16 residues. After removal of 3 bases from V and 0 bases from J, the junction contained 7 bases not matched to a gene. The V gene's germline CDR1 is SGHNT and CDR2 YYREEE (reference sequence). The CDR3 here is CASSSTSGKSSYEQYF. The CDR3 bases are TGTGCCAGCAGCTCGACTAGCGGAAAAAGCTCCTACGAGCAGTACTTC.

This rearrangement joins TRBV9 to TRBJ2-1; 11 nucleotides match TRBD1. V trimming: 0 bases; J trimming: 5 bases; junction bases outside the gene matches: 4. The germline V gene has CDR1 SGDLS and CDR2 YYNGEE. CDR3 size: 16 residues. CDR3 DNA: TGTGCCAGCAGCGTAGGTGGGACAGGGGGTAACAATGAGCAGTTCTTC. Residues: CASSVGGTGGNNEQFF.

V gene TRBV19 combines with J gene TRBJ1-1; weak D call: TRBD1 (5 bases). The CDR3 is made up of 14 amino acids. V was pared by 3 bases and J by 4 bases, with 12 bases between. Germline CDR1 is LNHDA and CDR2 is SQIVND (reference sequence). CDR3 in DNA: TGTGCCAGTAGTATGGACATTATGGGCACTGAAGCTTTCTTT. Amino acids: CASSMDIMGTEAFF.

The V and J genes are TRBV7-9 and TRBJ2-7; D possibly corresponds to TRBD2 (5 bases). Germline lookup yields CDR1 SEHNR and CDR2 FQNEAQ (reference sequence). V was trimmed by 1 base and J by 7 bases, leaving 17 bases between them. The CDR3 has 15 residues. For the CDR3, the DNA is TGTGCCAGCAGCTTAGAGTGGACTCCTCTAACGGAGCAGTACTTC. Residues: CASSLEWTPLTEQYF. Based on the CDR3 plus reference TRBV7-9 and TRBJ2-7, the full variable domain is DTGVSQNPRHKITKRGQNVTFRCDPISEHNRLYWYRQTLGQGPEFLTYFQNEAQLEKSRLLSDRFSAERPKGSFSTLEIQRTEQGDSAMYLCASSLEWTPLTEQYFGPGTRLTVT.

This clone was detected once. The rearrangement links TRBV28 to TRBJ1-5, with 7 bases identical to TRBD1. Germline CDR1 is MDHEN and CDR2 is SYDVKM. V gave up 6 bases and J gave up 4 bases; unmatched junction bases: 9. The length of the CDR3 is 15 residues. CDR3 DNA sequence: TGTGCCAGCAGCCCAAGACAGGGCCTAAATCAGCCCCAGCATTTT. It encodes CASSPRQGLNQPQHF.

V is TRBV7-6 and J is TRBJ2-5; 9 nucleotides match TRBD1. The V and J ends lost 4 bases and 10 bases, in that order; junction bases with no gene match: 13. The CDR3 totals 15 residues. The germline V gene has CDR1 SGHVS and CDR2 FNYEAQ. The CDR3 loop reads CASSSSSTGGRDQYF. In nucleotides, the CDR3 is TGTGCCAGCAGCTCGTCCTCGACAGGGGGTAGGGACCAGTACTTC. Full variable domain (outside the CDR3, taken from reference TRBV7-6 and TRBJ2-5): GAGVSQSPRYKVTKRGQDVALRCDPISGHVSLYWYRQALGQGPEFLTYFNYEAQQDKSGLPNDRFSAERPEGSISTLTIQRTEQRDSAMYRCASSSSSTGGRDQYFGPGTRLLVL.

The rearrangement joins TRBV5-5 to TRBJ2-1; TRBD1 is a possible D gene (6 bases). V lost 3 bases, J lost 1 base, and 14 bases lay in between. In germline, CDR1 is SGHKS, CDR2 YYEKEE (reference sequence). The CDR3 length is 16 residues. The CDR3 nucleotides are TGTGCCAGCAGCTCACAGGGCAGGGCTTCCTACAATGAGCAGTTCTTC. It translates to CASSSQGRASYNEQFF. Full variable domain (outside the CDR3, taken from reference TRBV5-5 and TRBJ2-1): DAGVTQSPTHLIKTRGQQVTLRCSPISGHKSVSWYQQVLGQGPQFIFQYYEKEERGRGNFPDRFSARQFPNYSSELNVNALLLGDSALYLCASSSQGRASYNEQFFGPGTRLTVL.

In its sample, this clone was seen once. The rearrangement joins TRBV29-1 to TRBJ2-3, with TRBD1 as a possible D gene (5 bases). Germline V gives CDR1 SQVTM, CDR2 ANQGSEA. V gave up 4 bases and J gave up 1 base, with 15 bases separating them. The CDR3 extends over 15 amino acids. This CDR3 reads CSVVPPSRGTDTQYF. In DNA, the CDR3 is TGCAGCGTTGTCCCCCCCAGCAGGGGCACAGATACGCAGTATTTT.

The chain links TRBV9 to TRBJ2-2, with TRBD2 identical over 8 bases. Germline V CDR1 and CDR2: SGDLS, YYNGEE. The CDR3 contains 14 residues. V lost 0 bases and J lost 7; bases outside the gene matches: 2. The CDR3 coding sequence is TGTGCCAGCAGCGTAGATAGCGGGATCGGGGAGCTGTTTTTT. This sequence encodes CASSVDSGIGELFF. The complete variable domain, with remaining parts taken from reference TRBV9 and TRBJ2-2, reads DSGVTQTPKHLITATGQRVTLRCSPRSGDLSVYWYQQSLDQGLQFLIQYYNGEERAKGNILERFSAQQFPDLHSELNLSSLELGDSALYFCASSVDSGIGELFFGEGSRLTVL.

The count of this clone is one. The CDR3 region is CASSPPAPLAGLGNEQFF. The DNA of the CDR3 is TGTGCCAGCAGTCCGCCCGCACCCCTAGCGGGGTTAGGCAATGAGCAGTTCTTC. This chain links TRBV27 with TRBJ2-1, with TRBD2 matching over 9 bases. The ends lost 5 bases at V and 6 bases at J; junction bases unmatched: 17. The CDR3 is 18 residues long. Germline CDR1 MNHEY, CDR2 SMNVEV (reference sequence).

The chain recombines TRBV7-8 with TRBJ1-1; 9 bases match TRBD1. The CDR3 is 15 residues long. The V gene end was trimmed by 3 bases and the J gene end by 6 bases; junction bases not matched to a gene: 8. From germline, CDR1 is SGHVS and CDR2 FQNEAQ. The CDR3 sequence is CASSFRQGDVPEAFF. The CDR3 DNA is TGTGCCAGCAGCTTTAGACAGGGGGATGTCCCTGAAGCTTTCTTT.